This T cell receptor beta chain is drawn from a study of T cell responses to AZD1222 COVID-19 vaccine. Study-level findings and limits: The donors showed a predominance of white British ancestry and of females, with possible underestimation of clonal diversity. Once two AZD1222 doses were given, Spike-specific TCR breadth and depth went up. It was only after the peak T cell response that any repertoires were sampled. Unmutated regions of variants are reportedly targeted by nearly half of spike-specific TCRs.

Assay used: immunoSEQ multiplex PCR; TCRdb lists only in-frame clones, some missing. The sample has 130,000 to 150,000 clones, over 80% seen once. With regard to this clone: Its target is not known.

Trimming removed 1 base from V and 4 bases from J, with 9 bases in between. Germline assignment: CDR1 KGHDR and CDR2 SFDVKD. The CDR3 totals 14 residues. This TCR was sampled from an adult in good health. The sample consisted of peripheral blood, taken on day 0 of MenACWY control vaccination. The J gene is TRBJ1-2, the V gene TRBV24-1; D uncertain. CDR3 sequence: CATSDFDNGYGYTF. CDR3 in DNA: TGTGCCACCAGTGATTTCGACAACGGCTATGGCTACACCTTC.